This record covers a single T cell receptor (beta chain). Within the sample, other DNA sequences also encode this same CDR3. This sample is part of a study of shared clonotypes between healthy human individuals. In the naive CD8 group, cells lacked CD45RO and were positively selected for CCR7, so terminally differentiated effector memory CD45RA+ cells were left out. Germline V gives CDR1 SQVTM, CDR2 ANQGSEA. The CDR3 is 11 residues long. The ends were cut back, 2 bases at V and 4 bases at J, with 6 bases in the middle. Sequenced by immunoSEQ multiplex PCR; TCRdb stores in-frame clones only, minus some. This table holds around 2,000,000 clones, roughly 91% found once.

Sequencing input: naive CD8+ T cells from PBMCs. V gene TRBV29-1 combines with J gene TRBJ2-7; no clear D gene. This receptor was identified in a man between 18 and 35 years old in good health. Some clones in this sample may be carry-over from other donors' samples. The CDR3 DNA follows: TGCAGCGTTGAAAATGGGTACGAGCAGTACTTC. Encoded protein: CSVENGYEQYF.